The rows below give T cell receptor beta chains drawn from one sample of a study of shared clonotypes between healthy human individuals. Profiling relied on immunoSEQ multiplex PCR, and the TCRdb table lists in-frame clones only, not all of them. The sample has about 600,000 clones; around 78% are singletons. Sequenced sample: PBMCs. These receptors all come from a woman in her 40s in good health. Some clones in this sample may be carry-over from other donors' samples. Each CDR3 is given with its conserved first and last residue. Each record gives: D gene, J gene, V gene, clone size, CDR3 protein, CDR3 DNA. A D gene is named only where the DNA matches it firmly. Size tells how often a clone was seen (once, few, many) or the class of an expanded clone, and some rows leave it out.

TRBD1,TRBJ1-2,TRBV29-1,NA,CSVGDREGGYTF,TGCAGCGTTGGGGACAGGGAAGGAGGCTACACCTTC
TRBD1,TRBJ2-5,TRBV7-2,NA,CASSSAGQGGGTQYF,TGTGCCAGCAGCTCGGCCGGACAGGGGGGTGGGACCCAGTACTTC
TRBD1,TRBJ2-7,TRBV5-4,NA,CASSPGQGAREQYF,TGTGCCAGCAGCCCCGGACAGGGGGCGAGGGAGCAGTACTTC
TRBD2,TRBJ2-1,TRBV7-3,NA,CASSLGGLNNEQFF,TGTGCCAGCAGCTTAGGGGGACTAAACAATGAGCAGTTCTTC
TRBD1,TRBJ2-1,TRBV6-5,NA,CASSQGQGVYEQFF,TGTGCCAGCAGTCAGGGACAGGGTGTCTATGAGCAGTTCTTC
TRBD1,TRBJ2-6,TRBV7-8,once,CASSLGQGAGANVLTF,TGTGCCAGCAGCTTAGGTCAGGGGGCTGGGGCCAACGTCCTGACTTTC
NA,TRBJ2-1,TRBV7-2,NA,CASSEVYPHEQFF,TGTGCCAGCTCGGAAGTGTACCCCCATGAGCAGTTCTTC
NA,TRBJ2-7,TRBV5-4,NA,CASSLGLESYEQYF,TGTGCCAGCAGCTTGGGACTAGAATCCTACGAGCAGTACTTC
NA,TRBJ2-7,TRBV7-8,NA,CASSKPGPSYEQYF,TGTGCCAGCAGCAAGCCGGGACCTTCCTACGAGCAGTACTTC
NA,TRBJ2-3,TRBV7-6,NA,CATFEGQGDTQYF,TGTGCCACCTTCGAGGGGCAGGGAGATACGCAGTATTTT
NA,TRBJ1-5,TRBV27,few,CASSLMGSNQPQHF,TGTGCCAGCAGTTTGATGGGTAGCAATCAGCCCCAGCATTTT
TRBD2,TRBJ2-5,TRBV5-6,NA,CASSLRGEETQYF,TGTGCCAGCAGTTTACGGGGGGAAGAGACCCAGTACTTC
TRBD2,TRBJ2-7,TRBV14,NA,CASSQVSSGRGEQYF,TGTGCCAGCAGCCAAGTCTCTAGCGGGAGGGGCGAGCAGTACTTC
TRBD1,TRBJ2-1,TRBV11-1,NA,CASSPTGTGGDEQFF,TGTGCCAGCAGCCCAACCGGGACAGGGGGCGATGAGCAGTTCTTC
NA,TRBJ2-5,TRBV6-1,NA,CASDNSRETQYF,TGTGCCAGCGACAATAGCAGGGAGACCCAGTACTTC
NA,TRBJ2-3,TRBV5-6,NA,CASSPGVGDTQYF,TGTGCCAGCAGCCCAGGCGTGGGAGATACGCAGTATTTT
TRBD1,TRBJ1-2,TRBV28,few,CASSFSPTDRAGGYTF,TGTGCCAGCAGTTTTTCCCCGACTGACAGGGCTGGGGGCTACACCTTC